Only a few counts were recorded for the clone carrying this T cell receptor beta chain. CDR1 SGHNT and CDR2 YENEEA come from the germline V gene. Trimming removed 2 bases from V and 4 bases from J, with 9 bases in between. The length of the CDR3 is 13 residues. This entry is derived from a study of identical twins. Unique molecular identifiers were in the cDNA, with template-switch universal primer binding. TCRdb fed the 5' RACE reads into MiXCR, producing one record per CDR3 protein. The table has more than 350,000 distinct CDR3 sequences, roughly 9% seen once. This clonotype was sampled from a woman aged 45 to 65 in good health. The specimen sequenced was naive T cells sorted from blood. This rearrangement joins TRBV11-3 to TRBJ2-7, with D unclear. This CDR3 reads CASSLFFGYEQYF. The CDR3 nucleotides read TGTGCCAGCAGCTTATTTTTCGGTTACGAGCAGTACTTC.